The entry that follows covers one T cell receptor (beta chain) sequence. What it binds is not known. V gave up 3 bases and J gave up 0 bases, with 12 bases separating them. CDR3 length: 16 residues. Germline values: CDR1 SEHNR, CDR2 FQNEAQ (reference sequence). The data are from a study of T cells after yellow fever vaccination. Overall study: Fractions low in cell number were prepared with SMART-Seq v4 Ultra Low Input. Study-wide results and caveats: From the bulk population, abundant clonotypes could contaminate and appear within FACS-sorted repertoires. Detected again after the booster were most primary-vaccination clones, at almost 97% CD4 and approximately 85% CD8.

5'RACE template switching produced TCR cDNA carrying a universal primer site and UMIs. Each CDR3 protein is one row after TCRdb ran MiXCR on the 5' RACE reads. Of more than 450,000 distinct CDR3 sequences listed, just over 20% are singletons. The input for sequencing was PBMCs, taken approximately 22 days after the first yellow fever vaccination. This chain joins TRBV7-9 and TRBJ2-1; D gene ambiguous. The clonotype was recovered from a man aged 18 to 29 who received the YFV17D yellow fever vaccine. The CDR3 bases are TGTGCCAGCAGCTTTGATTGGGATAGCTCCTACAATGAGCAGTTCTTC. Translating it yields CASSFDWDSSYNEQFF.